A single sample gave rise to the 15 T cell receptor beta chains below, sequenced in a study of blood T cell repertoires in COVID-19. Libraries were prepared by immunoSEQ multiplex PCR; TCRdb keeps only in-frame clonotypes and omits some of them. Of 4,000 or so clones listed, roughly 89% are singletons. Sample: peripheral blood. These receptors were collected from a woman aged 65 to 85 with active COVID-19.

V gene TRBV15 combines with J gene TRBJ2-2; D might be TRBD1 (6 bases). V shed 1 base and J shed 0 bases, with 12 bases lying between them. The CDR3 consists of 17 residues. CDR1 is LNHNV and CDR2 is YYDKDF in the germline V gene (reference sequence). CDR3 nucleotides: TGTGCCACCAGCAGAGTGTGGGGGCGAACGAACACCGGGGAGCTGTTTTTT. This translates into CATSRVWGRTNTGELFF. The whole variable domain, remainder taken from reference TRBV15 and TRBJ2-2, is DAMVIQNPRYQVTQFGKPVTLSCSQTLNHNVMYWYQQKSSQAPKLLFHYYDKDFNNEADTPDNFQSRRPNTSFCFLDIRSPGLGDTAMYLCATSRVWGRTNTGELFFGEGSRLTVL.

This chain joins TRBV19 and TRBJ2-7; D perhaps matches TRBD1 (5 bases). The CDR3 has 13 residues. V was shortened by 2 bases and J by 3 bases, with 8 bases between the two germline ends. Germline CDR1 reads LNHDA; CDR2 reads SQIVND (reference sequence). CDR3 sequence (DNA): TGTGCCAGTAGTATAAGGGGTCGCTACGAGCAGTACTTC. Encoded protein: CASSIRGRYEQYF.

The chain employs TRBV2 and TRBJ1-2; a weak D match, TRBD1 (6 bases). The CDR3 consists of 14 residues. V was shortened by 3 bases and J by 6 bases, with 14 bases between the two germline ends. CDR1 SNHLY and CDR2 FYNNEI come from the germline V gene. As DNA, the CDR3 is TGTGCCAGCAGTGACGGCAGGGGTTTTAATGGCTACACCTTC. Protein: CASSDGRGFNGYTF.

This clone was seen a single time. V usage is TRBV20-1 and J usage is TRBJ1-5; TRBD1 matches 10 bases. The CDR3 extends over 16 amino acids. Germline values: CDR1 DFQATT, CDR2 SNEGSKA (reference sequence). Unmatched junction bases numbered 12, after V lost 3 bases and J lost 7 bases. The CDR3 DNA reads TGCAGTGCTAGTACGGCCGGGACAGGGGTAATCCAGCCCCAGCATTTT. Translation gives CSASTAGTGVIQPQHF.

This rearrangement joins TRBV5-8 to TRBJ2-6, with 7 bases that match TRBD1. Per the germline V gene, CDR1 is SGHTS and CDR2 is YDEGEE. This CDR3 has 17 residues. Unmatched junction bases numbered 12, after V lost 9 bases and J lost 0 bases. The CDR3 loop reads CANQKTGISSGANVLTF. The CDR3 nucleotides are TGTGCCAACCAAAAGACAGGGATTTCCTCTGGGGCCAACGTCCTGACTTTC.

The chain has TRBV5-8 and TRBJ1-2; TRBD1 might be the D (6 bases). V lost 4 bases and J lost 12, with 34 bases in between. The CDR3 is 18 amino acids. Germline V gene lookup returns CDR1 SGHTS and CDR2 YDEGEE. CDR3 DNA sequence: TGTGCCAGCAGCAACGGACGTTTCAACAGGGCCGCTTCAGATTGGGACACCTTC. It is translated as CASSNGRFNRAASDWDTF.

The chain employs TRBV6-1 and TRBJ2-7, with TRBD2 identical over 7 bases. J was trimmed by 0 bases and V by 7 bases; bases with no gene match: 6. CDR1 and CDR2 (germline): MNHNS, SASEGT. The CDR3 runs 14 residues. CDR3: CASTPSGGSYEQYF. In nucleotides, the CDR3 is TGTGCCAGCACCCCTAGCGGTGGCTCCTACGAGCAGTACTTC.

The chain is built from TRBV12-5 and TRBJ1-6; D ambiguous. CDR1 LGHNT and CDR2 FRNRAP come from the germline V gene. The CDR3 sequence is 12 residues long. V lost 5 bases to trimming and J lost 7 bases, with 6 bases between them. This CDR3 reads CASGRTNSPLHF. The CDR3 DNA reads TGTGCTAGTGGTCGTACAAATTCACCCCTCCACTTT.

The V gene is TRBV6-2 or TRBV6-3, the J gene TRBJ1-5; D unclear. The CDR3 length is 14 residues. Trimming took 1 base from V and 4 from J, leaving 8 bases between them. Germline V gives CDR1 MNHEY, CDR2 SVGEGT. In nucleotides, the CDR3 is TGTGCCAGCAGTTACTGGGCAGTTAATCAGCCCCAGCATTTT. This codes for CASSYWAVNQPQHF.

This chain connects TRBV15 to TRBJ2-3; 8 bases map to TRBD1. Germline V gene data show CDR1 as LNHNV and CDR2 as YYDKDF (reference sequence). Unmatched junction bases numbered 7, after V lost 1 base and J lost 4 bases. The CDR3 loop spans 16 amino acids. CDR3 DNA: TGTGCCACCAGCAGAGGCCAGGGGGCGCAATCAGATACGCAGTATTTT. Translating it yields CATSRGQGAQSDTQYF.

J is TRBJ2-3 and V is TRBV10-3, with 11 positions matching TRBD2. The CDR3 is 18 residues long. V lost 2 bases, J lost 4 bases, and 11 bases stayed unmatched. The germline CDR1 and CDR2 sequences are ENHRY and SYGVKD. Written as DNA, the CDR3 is TGTGCCATCAGTGAGAGAGTAGCGGGGGGGCCGATTCCAGATACGCAGTATTTT. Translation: CAISERVAGGPIPDTQYF.

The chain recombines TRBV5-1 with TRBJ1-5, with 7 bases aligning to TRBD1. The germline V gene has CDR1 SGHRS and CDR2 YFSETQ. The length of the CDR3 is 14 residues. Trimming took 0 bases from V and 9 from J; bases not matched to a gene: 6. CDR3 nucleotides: TGCGCCAGCAGCTTGGGGCAGGGGGAAGGGCCCCAGCATTTT. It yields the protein CASSLGQGEGPQHF. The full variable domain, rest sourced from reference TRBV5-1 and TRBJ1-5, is KAGVTQTPRYLIKTRGQQVTLSCSPISGHRSVSWYQQTPGQGLQFLFEYFSETQRNKGNFPGRFSGRQFSNSRSEMNVSTLELGDSALYLCASSLGQGEGPQHFGDGTRLSIL.

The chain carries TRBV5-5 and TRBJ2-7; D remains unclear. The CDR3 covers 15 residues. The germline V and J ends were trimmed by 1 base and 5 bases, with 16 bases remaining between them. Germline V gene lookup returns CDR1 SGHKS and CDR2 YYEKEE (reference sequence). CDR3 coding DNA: TGTGCCAGCAGCTTGTATCCGGGTACTTCAAACGAGCAGTACTTC. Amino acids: CASSLYPGTSNEQYF.

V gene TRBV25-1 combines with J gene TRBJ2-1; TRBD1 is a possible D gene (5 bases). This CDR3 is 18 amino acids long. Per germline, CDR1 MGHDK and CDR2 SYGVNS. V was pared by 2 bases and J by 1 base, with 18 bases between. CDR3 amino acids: CASSEEAGPRASYNEQFF. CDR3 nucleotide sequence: TGTGCCAGCAGTGAAGAGGCAGGGCCTCGTGCTTCCTACAATGAGCAGTTCTTC.

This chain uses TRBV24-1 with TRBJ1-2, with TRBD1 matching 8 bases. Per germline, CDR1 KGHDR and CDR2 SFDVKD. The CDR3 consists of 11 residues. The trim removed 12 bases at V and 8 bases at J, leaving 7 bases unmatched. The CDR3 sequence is CAVQGVEGYTF. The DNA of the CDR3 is TGTGCCGTACAGGGGGTCGAAGGCTACACCTTC.